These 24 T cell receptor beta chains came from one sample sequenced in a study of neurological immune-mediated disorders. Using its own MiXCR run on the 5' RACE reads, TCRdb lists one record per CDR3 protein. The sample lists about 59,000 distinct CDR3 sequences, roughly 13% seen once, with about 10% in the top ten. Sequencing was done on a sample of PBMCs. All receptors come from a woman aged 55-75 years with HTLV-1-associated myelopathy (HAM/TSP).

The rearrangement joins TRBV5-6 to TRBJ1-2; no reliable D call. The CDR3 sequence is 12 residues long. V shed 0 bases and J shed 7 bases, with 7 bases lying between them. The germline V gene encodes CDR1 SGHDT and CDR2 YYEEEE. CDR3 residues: CASSLGTGGYTF. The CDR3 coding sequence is TGTGCCAGCAGCTTGGGGACCGGTGGCTACACCTTC.

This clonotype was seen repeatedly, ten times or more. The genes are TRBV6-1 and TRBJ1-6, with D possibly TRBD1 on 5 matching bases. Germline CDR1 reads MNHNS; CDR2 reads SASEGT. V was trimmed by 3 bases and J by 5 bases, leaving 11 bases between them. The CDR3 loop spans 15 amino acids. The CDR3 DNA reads TGTGCCAGCAGTGAGGGGACGGCTAATAATTCACCCCTCCACTTT. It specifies CASSEGTANNSPLHF.

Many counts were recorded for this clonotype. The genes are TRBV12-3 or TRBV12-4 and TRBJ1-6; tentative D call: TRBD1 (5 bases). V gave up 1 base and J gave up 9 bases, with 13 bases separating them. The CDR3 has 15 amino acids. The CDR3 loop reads CASSLGGGNGSPLHF. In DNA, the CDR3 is TGTGCCAGCAGTTTAGGTGGGGGTAATGGTTCACCCCTCCACTTT.

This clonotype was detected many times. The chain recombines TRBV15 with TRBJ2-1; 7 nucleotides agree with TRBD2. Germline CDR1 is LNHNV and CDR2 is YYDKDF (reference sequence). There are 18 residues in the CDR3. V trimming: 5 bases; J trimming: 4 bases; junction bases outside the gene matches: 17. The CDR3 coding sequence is TGTGCCACCAGCCAAAACGGTAAAGCGGGAATTTCTTACAATGAGCAGTTCTTC. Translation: CATSQNGKAGISYNEQFF.

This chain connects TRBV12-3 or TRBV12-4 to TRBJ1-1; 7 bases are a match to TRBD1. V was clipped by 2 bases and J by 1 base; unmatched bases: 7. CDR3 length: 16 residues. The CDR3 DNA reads TGTGCCAGCAGTTTATCGGGCAGGGGGTCGAACACTGAAGCTTTCTTT. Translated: CASSLSGRGSNTEAFF.

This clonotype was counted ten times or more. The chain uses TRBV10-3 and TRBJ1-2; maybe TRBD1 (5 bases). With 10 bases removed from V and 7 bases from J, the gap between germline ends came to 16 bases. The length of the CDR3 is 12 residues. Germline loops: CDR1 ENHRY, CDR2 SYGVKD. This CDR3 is CATARSGVGYTF. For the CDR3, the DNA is TGTGCCACCGCCAGGTCGGGGGTTGGCTACACCTTC.

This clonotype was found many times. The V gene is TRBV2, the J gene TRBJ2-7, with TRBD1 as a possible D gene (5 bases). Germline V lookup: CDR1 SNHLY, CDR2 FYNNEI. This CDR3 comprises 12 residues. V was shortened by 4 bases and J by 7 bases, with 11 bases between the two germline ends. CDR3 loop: CASSARVGEQYF. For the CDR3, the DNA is TGTGCCAGCAGTGCCAGGGTAGGGGAGCAGTACTTC.

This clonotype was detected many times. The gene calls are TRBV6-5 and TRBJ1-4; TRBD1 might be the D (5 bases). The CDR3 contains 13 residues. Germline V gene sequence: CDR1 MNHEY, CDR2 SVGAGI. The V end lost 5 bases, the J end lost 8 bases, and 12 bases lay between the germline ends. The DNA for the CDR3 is TGTGCCAGCAGTATGACAGCGCGGGAAAAACTGTTTTTT. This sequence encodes CASSMTAREKLFF.

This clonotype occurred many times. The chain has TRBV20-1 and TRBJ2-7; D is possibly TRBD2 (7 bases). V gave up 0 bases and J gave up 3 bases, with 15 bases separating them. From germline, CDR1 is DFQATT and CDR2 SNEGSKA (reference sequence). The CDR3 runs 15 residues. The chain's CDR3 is CSARDLGAGVYEQYF. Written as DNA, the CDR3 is TGCAGTGCTAGAGATCTGGGGGCGGGAGTCTACGAGCAGTACTTC.

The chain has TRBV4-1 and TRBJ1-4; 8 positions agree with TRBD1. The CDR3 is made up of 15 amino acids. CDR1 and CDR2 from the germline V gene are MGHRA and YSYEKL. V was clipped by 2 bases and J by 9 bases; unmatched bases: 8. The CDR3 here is CASSQSGQASQKLFF. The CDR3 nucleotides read TGCGCCAGCAGCCAATCGGGACAGGCTTCCCAAAAACTGTTTTTT.

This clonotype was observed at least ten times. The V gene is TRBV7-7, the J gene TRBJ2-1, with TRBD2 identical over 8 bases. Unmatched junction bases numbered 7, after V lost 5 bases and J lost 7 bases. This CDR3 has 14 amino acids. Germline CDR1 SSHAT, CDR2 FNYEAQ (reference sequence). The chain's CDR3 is CASSPHGLANEQFF. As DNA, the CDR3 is TGTGCCAGCAGCCCCCACGGACTAGCTAATGAGCAGTTCTTC.

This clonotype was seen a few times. DNA for the CDR3: TGTGCCAGCAGCCACTTCCATCATGGGTACGAGCAGTACTTC. It is translated as CASSHFHHGYEQYF. V is TRBV14 and J is TRBJ2-7; D ambiguous. The CDR3 runs to 14 residues. V was shortened by 3 bases and J by 4 bases, with 13 bases between the two germline ends. The V gene's germline CDR1 is SGHDN and CDR2 FVKESK.

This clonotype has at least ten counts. CDR3 in amino acids: CSARRGQGGTEAFF. CDR3 coding DNA: TGCAGTGCTAGAAGGGGACAGGGGGGAACTGAAGCTTTCTTT. This sequence joins TRBV20-1 and TRBJ1-1; 11 nucleotides align to TRBD1. This CDR3 has 14 amino acids. Germline V gene data show CDR1 as DFQATT and CDR2 as SNEGSKA (reference sequence). The V and J ends lost 2 bases and 5 bases, in that order; junction bases with no gene match: 4.

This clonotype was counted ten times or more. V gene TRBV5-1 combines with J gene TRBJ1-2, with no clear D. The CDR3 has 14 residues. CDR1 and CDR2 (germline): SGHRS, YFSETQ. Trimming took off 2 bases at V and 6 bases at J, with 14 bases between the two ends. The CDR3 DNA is TGCGCCAGCAGCTTTCTGAGTAGTGGGGATGGCTACACCTTC. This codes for CASSFLSSGDGYTF.

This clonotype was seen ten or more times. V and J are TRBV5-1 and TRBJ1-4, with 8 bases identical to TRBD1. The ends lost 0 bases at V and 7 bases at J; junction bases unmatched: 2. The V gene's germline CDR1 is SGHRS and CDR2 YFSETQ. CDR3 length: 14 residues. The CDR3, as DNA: TGCGCCAGCAGCTTGGGACAGGGGAGTGAAAAACTGTTTTTT. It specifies CASSLGQGSEKLFF.

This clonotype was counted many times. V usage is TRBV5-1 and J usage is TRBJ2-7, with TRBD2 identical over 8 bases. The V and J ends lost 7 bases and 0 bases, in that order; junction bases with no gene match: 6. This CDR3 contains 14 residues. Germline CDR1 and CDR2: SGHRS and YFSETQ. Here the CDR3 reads CASRVGTSSYEQYF. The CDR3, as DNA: TGCGCCAGCCGGGTGGGGACTAGCTCCTACGAGCAGTACTTC. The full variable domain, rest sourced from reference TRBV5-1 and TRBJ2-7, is KAGVTQTPRYLIKTRGQQVTLSCSPISGHRSVSWYQQTPGQGLQFLFEYFSETQRNKGNFPGRFSGRQFSNSRSEMNVSTLELGDSALYLCASRVGTSSYEQYFGPGTRLTVT.

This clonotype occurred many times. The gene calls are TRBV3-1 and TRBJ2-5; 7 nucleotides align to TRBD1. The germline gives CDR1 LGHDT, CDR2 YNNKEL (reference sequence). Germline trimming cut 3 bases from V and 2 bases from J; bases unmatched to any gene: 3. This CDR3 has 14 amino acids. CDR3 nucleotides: TGTGCCAGCAGCCAGGCCAGGGGGCAAGAGACCCAGTACTTC. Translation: CASSQARGQETQYF.

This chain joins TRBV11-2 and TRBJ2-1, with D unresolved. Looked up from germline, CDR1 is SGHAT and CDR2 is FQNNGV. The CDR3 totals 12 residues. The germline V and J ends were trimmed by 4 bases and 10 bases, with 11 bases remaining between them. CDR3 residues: CASSYPTEEQFF. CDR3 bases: TGTGCCAGCAGCTATCCAACAGAAGAGCAGTTCTTC.

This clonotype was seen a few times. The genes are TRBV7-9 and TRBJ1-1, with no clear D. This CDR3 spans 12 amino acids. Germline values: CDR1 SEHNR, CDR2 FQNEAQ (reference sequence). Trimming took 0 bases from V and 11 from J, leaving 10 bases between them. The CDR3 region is CASSLARDRAFF. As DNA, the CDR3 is TGTGCCAGCAGCTTAGCGCGGGATCGGGCTTTCTTT.

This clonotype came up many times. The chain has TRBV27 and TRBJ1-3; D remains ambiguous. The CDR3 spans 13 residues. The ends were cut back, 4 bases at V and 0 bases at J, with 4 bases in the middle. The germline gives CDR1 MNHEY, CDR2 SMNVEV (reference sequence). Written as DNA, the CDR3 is TGTGCCAGCAGTTCACTCTCTGGAAACACCATATATTTT. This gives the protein CASSSLSGNTIYF.

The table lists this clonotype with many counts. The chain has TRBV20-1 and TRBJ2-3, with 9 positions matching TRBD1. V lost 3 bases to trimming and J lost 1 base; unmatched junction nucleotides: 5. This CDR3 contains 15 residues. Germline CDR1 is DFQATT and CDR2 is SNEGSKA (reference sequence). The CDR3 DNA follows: TGCAGTGCTAGCTCCCGGGACAGGGGCACAGATACGCAGTATTTT. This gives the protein CSASSRDRGTDTQYF.

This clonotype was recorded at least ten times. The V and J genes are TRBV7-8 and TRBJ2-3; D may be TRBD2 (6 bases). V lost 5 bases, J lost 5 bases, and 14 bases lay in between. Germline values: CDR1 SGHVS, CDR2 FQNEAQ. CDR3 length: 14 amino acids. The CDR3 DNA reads TGTGCCAGCAGCCCCCTCTTCGGGGGAGATACGCAGTATTTT. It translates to CASSPLFGGDTQYF.

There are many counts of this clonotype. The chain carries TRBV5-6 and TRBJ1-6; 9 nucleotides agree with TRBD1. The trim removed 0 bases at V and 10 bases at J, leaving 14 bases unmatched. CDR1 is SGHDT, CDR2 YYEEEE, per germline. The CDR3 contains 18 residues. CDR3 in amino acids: CASSLGGQGPLSSSPLHF. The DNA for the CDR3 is TGTGCCAGCAGCTTGGGGGGACAGGGACCCCTTTCAAGCTCACCCCTCCACTTT.

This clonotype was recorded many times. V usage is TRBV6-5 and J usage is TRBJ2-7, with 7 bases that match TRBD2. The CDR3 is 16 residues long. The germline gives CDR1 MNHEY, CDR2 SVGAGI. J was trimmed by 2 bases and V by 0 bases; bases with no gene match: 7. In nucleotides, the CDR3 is TGTGCCAGCAGTTACTCGCGAGGGGCGGGAGCCTACGAGCAGTACTTC. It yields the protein CASSYSRGAGAYEQYF.